This T cell receptor beta chain was sequenced for a study of cytotoxic CD8 clonotypes in ibrutinib-treated CLL. At the level of the study: When averaged across all of the samples, the counts came to around 260,000 productive templates and tens of thousands of productive rearrangements. Study-level points and caveats: Baseline clonality, above age-matched healthy donor levels, tracked circulating CD8+ T-cell counts. Clonality rose at ibrutinib response and fell back toward baseline at progression. Lymph node repertoires were not studied, and sampling times were unmatched.

TCRdb's copy holds only in-frame clones and misses some; the assay was immunoSEQ multiplex PCR. The sample yields 250,000 or so clones, around 70% seen once. The CDR3 sequence is 10 residues long. Germline V lookup: CDR1 DFQATT, CDR2 SNEGSKA (reference sequence). Points on this clone: Its antigen is unidentified. Germline and junction disagree at one end, which may indicate a read error.

This rearrangement joins TRBV20-1 to TRBJ1-1, with unresolved D. The starting material was PBMCs, obtained after 24 months of ibrutinib treatment. This TCR came from a human donor with chronic lymphocytic leukemia. The CDR3 here is CSASYGQEVF. CDR3 coding DNA: TGCAGTGCTAGTTACGGTCAGGAAGTCTTT.